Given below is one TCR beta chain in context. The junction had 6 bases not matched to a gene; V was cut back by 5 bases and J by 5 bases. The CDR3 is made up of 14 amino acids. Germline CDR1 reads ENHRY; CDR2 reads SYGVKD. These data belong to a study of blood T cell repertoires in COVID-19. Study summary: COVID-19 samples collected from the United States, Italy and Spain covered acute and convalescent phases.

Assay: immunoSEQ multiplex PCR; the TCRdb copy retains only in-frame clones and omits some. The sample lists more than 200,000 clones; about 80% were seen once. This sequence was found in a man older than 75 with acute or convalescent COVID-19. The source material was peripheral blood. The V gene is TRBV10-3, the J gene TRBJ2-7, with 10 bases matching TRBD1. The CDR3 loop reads CAISKTGGGNEQYF. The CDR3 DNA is TGTGCCATCAGTAAGACAGGGGGCGGGAACGAGCAGTACTTC.